This TCR beta chain derives from a study of beta chain features in type 1 diabetes. The isolated RNA, all of it, was reverse transcribed, so expressed TCRB transcripts were what got sequenced. This table comes from immunoSEQ multiplex PCR, and its TCRdb copy is limited to in-frame clones, with some not included. Among 300,000 to 350,000 clones listed, 8% were seen once. This clone was counted between two and nine times. The antigen remains undetermined. Study findings and constraints: Fewer junction insertions and more nucleotide deletions appeared in type 1 diabetes patients.

Researchers reported sorting CD4+ naive, central memory, regulatory and stem cell-like memory cells via CD45RO/CCR7/CD25/CD127/CD95/CD27. The authors obtained over 95% purity in all sorted populations. The sequence was obtained from a woman younger than 30 in good health. The material sequenced was central memory CD4+ T cells from blood.

The CDR3 coding sequence is TGTGCCAGCAGCCAAGATGGTGGGAGAGCAGAGACCCAGTACTTC. Translated, it gives CASSQDGGRAETQYF. The chain is built from TRBV4-2 and TRBJ2-5, with D possibly being TRBD2 (5 bases). V was trimmed by 0 bases and J by 4 bases, leaving 12 bases between them. This CDR3 has 15 residues. Germline V gene data show CDR1 as LGHNA and CDR2 as YNFKEQ.